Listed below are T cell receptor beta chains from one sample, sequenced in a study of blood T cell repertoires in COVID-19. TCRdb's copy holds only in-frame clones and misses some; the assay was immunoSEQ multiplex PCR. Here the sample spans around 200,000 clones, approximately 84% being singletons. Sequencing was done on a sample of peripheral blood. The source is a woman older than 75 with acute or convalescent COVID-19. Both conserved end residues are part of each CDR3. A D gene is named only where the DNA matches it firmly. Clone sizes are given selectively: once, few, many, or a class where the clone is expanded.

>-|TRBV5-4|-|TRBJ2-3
TGTGCCAGCAGCTTGTGGATGACTAGTGGGGATACGCAGTATTTT
CASSLWMTSGDTQYF
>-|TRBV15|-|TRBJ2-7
TGTGCCACCAGCAGAGAGGGGCCCCTGGCCTACGAGCAGTACTTC
CATSREGPLAYEQYF
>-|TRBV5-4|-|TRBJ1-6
TGTGCCAGCAGCTCCCCAATCTCGGGGAATAATTCACCCCTCCACTTT
CASSSPISGNNSPLHF
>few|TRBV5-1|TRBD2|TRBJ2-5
TGCGCCAGCAGCTTGACACTAGCGGGAGCCGGGGAGACCCAGTACTTC
CASSLTLAGAGETQYF
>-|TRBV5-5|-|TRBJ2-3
TGTGCCAGCAGCTTAGGGGGGGGCCCCACAGATACGCAGTATTTT
CASSLGGGPTDTQYF
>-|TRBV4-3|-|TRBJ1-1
TGCGCCAGCAGCCAGGGCAGGGTAGAGAAGGCTTTCTTT
CASSQGRVEKAFF
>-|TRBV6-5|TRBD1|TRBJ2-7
TGTGCCAGCATTCCGCAGCCGACAGGGGCCTACGAGCAGTACTTC
CASIPQPTGAYEQYF
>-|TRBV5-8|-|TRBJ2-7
TGTGCCAGCAGCTTGAGCCTCGAGCAGTACTTC
CASSLSLEQYF
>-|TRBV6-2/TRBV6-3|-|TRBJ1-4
TGTGCCAGCAGTTACGAGCGTTTGAATGAAAAACTGTTTTTT
CASSYERLNEKLFF
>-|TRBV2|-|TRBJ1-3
TGTGCCAGCGGGAGGGTTAACACCATATATTTT
CASGRVNTIYF
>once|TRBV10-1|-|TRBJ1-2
TGCGCCAGCAGCTACCTCAGGGGCGATGGCTACACCTTC
CASSYLRGDGYTF
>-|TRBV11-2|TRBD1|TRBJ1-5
TGTGCCACCAAAACCTGGGGGGACGACAGGGTCGGCCAGCCCCAGCATTTT
CATKTWGDDRVGQPQHF
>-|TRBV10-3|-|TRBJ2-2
TGTGCCATCAGTGATACGACTAGAAGGGGAACCGGGGAGCTGTTTTTT
CAISDTTRRGTGELFF
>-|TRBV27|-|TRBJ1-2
TGTGCCAGCAGTTTTCTTACAAACCAAGGCTACACCTTC
CASSFLTNQGYTF
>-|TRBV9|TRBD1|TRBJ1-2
TGTGCCAGCAGCCCCCGACAGGGGTCGGACGGCTACACCTTC
CASSPRQGSDGYTF
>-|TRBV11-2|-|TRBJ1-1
TGTGCCAGCAGCTTTTCGGACACTGAAGCTTTCTTT
CASSFSDTEAFF
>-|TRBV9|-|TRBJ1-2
TGTGCCAGCAGCGTAGGGGCGGGGATCGCGAGCTACACCTTC
CASSVGAGIASYTF
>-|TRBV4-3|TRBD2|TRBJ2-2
TGCGCCAGCAGCCAAGATCTGTTAGGCGGGAGGGTAAACACCGGGGAGCTGTTTTTT
CASSQDLLGGRVNTGELFF
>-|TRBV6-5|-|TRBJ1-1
TGTGCCAGCAGCCAAAGATGGGACTTGAACACTGAAGCTTTCTTT
CASSQRWDLNTEAFF
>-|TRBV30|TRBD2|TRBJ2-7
TGTGCCTGGAGTGGTACTAGCGGGAGCGAACAGTACTTC
CAWSGTSGSEQYF
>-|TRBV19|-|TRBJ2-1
TGTGCCAGTATCCCCGCGGGCGGGGATTACAATGAGCAGTTCTTC
CASIPAGGDYNEQFF
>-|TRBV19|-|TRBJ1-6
TGTGCCAGTAGTAGGGACAACGTTCTACCCCTCCACTTT
CASSRDNVLPLHF
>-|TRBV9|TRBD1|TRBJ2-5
TGTGCCAGCAGCCTAGGCGAAGGACAGGGGTTGTACTTC
CASSLGEGQGLYF
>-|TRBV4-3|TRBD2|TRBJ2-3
TGCGCCAGCAGCCAAGATAATTCGGGGGGGCGGCCCCTGGGAGATACGCAGTATTTT
CASSQDNSGGRPLGDTQYF
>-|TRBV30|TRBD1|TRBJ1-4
TGTGCCTGGAGTTCGCAGGGGGCGGGCGGAGAAAAACTGTTTTTT
CAWSSQGAGGEKLFF
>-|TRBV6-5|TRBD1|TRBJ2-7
TGTGCCAGCAACATAAGACAGGGTCTCGAGCAGTACTTC
CASNIRQGLEQYF
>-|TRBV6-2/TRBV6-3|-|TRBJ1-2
TGTGCCAGCAGCAAGAGGTACGCCGACTATGGCTACACCTTC
CASSKRYADYGYTF
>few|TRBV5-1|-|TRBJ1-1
TGCGCCAGCAGCCCAATGGGGGAGGGTGAAGCTTTCTTT
CASSPMGEGEAFF
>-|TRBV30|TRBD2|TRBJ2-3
TGTGCCTGGAGTCGGACTAGTAAGCGTCGAGATACGCAGTATTTT
CAWSRTSKRRDTQYF
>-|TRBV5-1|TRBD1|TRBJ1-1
TGCGCCAGCAGCTTGGCAGGGGGGCAAGAAGCTTTCTTT
CASSLAGGQEAFF
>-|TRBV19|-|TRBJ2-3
TGTGCCAGTAGTTCGTTTTCCCTCGGAGGACTCGCAGATACGCAGTATTTT
CASSSFSLGGLADTQYF
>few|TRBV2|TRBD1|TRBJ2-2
TGTGCCAGCCGAGGGACAGGGCCCGGGGAGCTGTTTTTT
CASRGTGPGELFF
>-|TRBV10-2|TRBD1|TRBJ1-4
TGCGCCAGCAAATACGGACAGGCTGAAAAACTGTTTTTT
CASKYGQAEKLFF
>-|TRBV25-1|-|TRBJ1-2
TGTGCCAGCAGTGAGGGCCAGGGTGGCTACACCTTC
CASSEGQGGYTF
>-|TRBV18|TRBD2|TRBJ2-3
TGTGCCAGCTCACCACTTATAGCGGGAGTAGCAGATACGCAGTATTTT
CASSPLIAGVADTQYF
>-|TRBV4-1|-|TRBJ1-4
TGCGCCAGCAGCCAGCGGACAGCCGTCGTAGAACTGTTTTTT
CASSQRTAVVELFF
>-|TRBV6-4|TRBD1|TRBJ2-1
TGTGCCAGCAGTATCCACAGGGGAGATTACAATGAGCAGTTCTTC
CASSIHRGDYNEQFF
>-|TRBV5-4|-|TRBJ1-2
TGTGCCAGCATGAAGGAGGTCGGGCACATAGTCTATGGCTACACCTTC
CASMKEVGHIVYGYTF
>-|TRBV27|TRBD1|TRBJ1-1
TGTGCCAGCAGTCCTCGGACAGGGGCTTGGGACACTGAAGCTTTCTTT
CASSPRTGAWDTEAFF